The T cell receptor beta chain described here comes from a study of T cells expressing NK-cell markers. Overall study results and limits: Dominant NKG2C+ clonotypes accounted for roughly 1.0-7.0% of CD8+ T cells in about six donors. Whether expanded NKG2C-expressing T cell clones recognize HCMV is unknown.

TCRdb reprocessed the 5' RACE reads, with one entry per CDR3 protein and no DNA. The table for this sample gives about 550,000 distinct CDR3 sequences. As regards this clonotype: The antigen is unknown.

The germline V gene encodes CDR1 DFQATT and CDR2 SNEGSKA (reference sequence). The CDR3 length is 13 residues. J is TRBJ2-4 and V is TRBV20-1; the TCRdb D gene call, TRBD1, has no DNA to confirm it. The source material was blood T cells: a sorted CD56 or NKG2C T cell subset, CD4+ or CD8+ T cells, or bulk PBMC T cells (not recorded which). This sequence was found in a man younger than 30 in good health. The CDR3 region is CSALGTGENIQYF.